Listed below are T cell receptor beta chains from one sample, sequenced in a study of cytomegalovirus exposure and HLA in healthy donors. This table comes from immunoSEQ multiplex PCR, and its TCRdb copy is limited to in-frame clones, with some not included. The profile shows 160,000 or so clones, 82% of them singletons. Material: PBMCs. The receptor source for this set is a woman between 50 and 59 years old in good health and CMV-seropositive. CDR3s include the opening cysteine and the closing phenylalanine or tryptophan. D genes are given only for firm matches. Size is omitted from some rows. Given values are once, few, many or a class for expanded clones.

CDR3 protein	CDR3 DNA	V gene	J gene	clone size	D gene
CASSTGQGGQGYTF	TGTGCCAGCAGTACTGGACAGGGGGGTCAGGGCTACACCTTC	TRBV6-6	TRBJ1-2	-	TRBD1
CASSVSSVPYNEQFF	TGTGCCAGCAGCGTCTCCAGCGTCCCCTACAATGAGCAGTTCTTC	TRBV9	TRBJ2-1	-	-
CASSMLQGGELFF	TGTGCCAGCAGCATGCTCCAGGGTGGGGAGCTGTTTTTT	TRBV9	TRBJ2-2	-	-
CASPETSGGAGTQYF	TGTGCCAGCCCAGAGACTAGCGGGGGGGCAGGTACGCAGTATTTT	TRBV2	TRBJ2-3	few	TRBD2
CASSVATSVSGNTIYF	TGTGCCAGCAGCGTAGCTACGAGTGTTTCTGGAAACACCATATATTTT	TRBV9	TRBJ1-3	-	-
CASSLGGRHQETQYF	TGTGCCAGCAGCTTAGGTGGGAGACATCAAGAGACCCAGTACTTC	TRBV7-6	TRBJ2-5	-	-
CASSPRSTGYAFF	TGTGCCAGCAGCCCCAGATCCACGGGGTACGCTTTCTTT	TRBV11-2	TRBJ1-1	-	-
CASSLGGQGSGYGYTF	TGTGCCAGCAGCTTAGGGGGACAGGGTTCGGGGTATGGCTACACCTTC	TRBV11-2	TRBJ1-2	once	TRBD1
CSVGLGGATFF	TGCAGCGTCGGGCTTGGGGGGGCGACTTTCTTT	TRBV29-1	TRBJ1-1	-	-
CASSLTQTTVHF	TGTGCCAGCAGCTTAACCCAAACAACCGTGCATTTT	TRBV7-3	TRBJ1-1	-	-
CATRDRGVNTEAFF	TGTGCCACCCGGGACAGGGGAGTGAACACTGAAGCTTTCTTT	TRBV19	TRBJ1-1	-	TRBD1
CASSYDGVRAEAFF	TGTGCCAGCAGTTACGATGGGGTGAGGGCTGAAGCTTTCTTT	TRBV6-5	TRBJ1-1	-	-
CAWTKRLPGQGSGGASYGYTF	TGTGCCTGGACAAAACGCCTCCCGGGACAGGGAAGCGGTGGGGCTTCCTATGGCTACACCTTC	TRBV30	TRBJ1-2	once	TRBD1
CASSQPSGGGSGELFF	TGTGCCAGCAGCCAGCCTAGCGGGGGGGGGTCCGGGGAGCTGTTTTTT	TRBV7-2	TRBJ2-2	-	TRBD2
CASSEHSRGSGNTIYF	TGTGCCAGCAGTGAACATTCCAGGGGCTCTGGAAACACCATATATTTT	TRBV6-1	TRBJ1-3	few	-
CAISESPLGSSYNSPLHF	TGTGCCATCAGTGAGTCGCCCCTCGGGAGCTCCTATAATTCACCCCTCCACTTT	TRBV10-3	TRBJ1-6	-	-
CASSLQGAAEKLFF	TGTGCCAGCAGTTTACAGGGGGCGGCTGAAAAACTGTTTTTT	TRBV2	TRBJ1-4	-	TRBD1
CASSLVGRLYEQYF	TGTGCCAGCAGCTTGGTAGGCAGGCTCTACGAGCAGTACTTC	TRBV5-6	TRBJ2-7	-	-
CASSLGDGSYTGELFF	TGTGCCAGCAGCTTGGGTGACGGGTCTTACACCGGGGAGCTGTTTTTT	TRBV5-5	TRBJ2-2	-	-
CASSLASYNEQFF	TGTGCCAGCAGCTTAGCGTCTTACAATGAGCAGTTCTTC	TRBV11-3	TRBJ2-1	few	-
CAIATGPNTEAFF	TGTGCCATCGCGACAGGACCGAACACTGAAGCTTTCTTT	TRBV10-3	TRBJ1-1	once	-
CASRPQQGGNSPLHF	TGTGCCAGCAGACCACAACAGGGCGGTAATTCACCCCTCCACTTT	TRBV6-1	TRBJ1-6	few	-
CASSLAYGGRGAFF	TGTGCCAGCAGCTTAGCTTACGGGGGGCGCGGAGCTTTCTTT	TRBV7-9	TRBJ1-1	-	-
CASSYSAREDGYTF	TGTGCCAGCAGTTACTCAGCTAGGGAGGACGGCTACACCTTC	TRBV6-6	TRBJ1-2	few	-
CASSVTTGGNSPLHF	TGTGCCAGCAGCGTCACGACAGGGGGGAATTCACCCCTCCACTTT	TRBV9	TRBJ1-6	-	TRBD1
CASSQGQGNSPLHF	TGTGCCAGCAGCCAGGGACAGGGTAATTCACCCCTCCACTTT	TRBV9	TRBJ1-6	-	TRBD1
CASSDDRVGADTQYF	TGTGCCAGCAGTGATGACCGGGTTGGCGCAGATACGCAGTATTTT	TRBV6-1	TRBJ2-3	-	-
CASSSSGNGEMALHF	TGTGCCAGCAGCTCCTCTGGGAATGGGGAGATGGCCCTCCACTTT	TRBV7-6	TRBJ1-6	-	-
CASSLEGAPYNEQFF	TGCGCCAGCAGCTTGGAAGGGGCCCCATACAATGAGCAGTTCTTC	TRBV5-1	TRBJ2-1	-	-
CASSPQGPGTEAFF	TGTGCCAGCAGCCCCCAGGGCCCGGGCACTGAAGCTTTCTTT	TRBV4-2	TRBJ1-1	-	-
CASSHYPYDIPKNIQYF	TGTGCCAGCAGTCACTATCCTTACGACATCCCTAAAAACATTCAGTACTTC	TRBV6-8	TRBJ2-4	once	-
CSVRDRGWHGYTF	TGCAGCGTTCGGGACAGGGGATGGCATGGCTACACCTTC	TRBV29-1	TRBJ1-2	-	TRBD1
CASSRQGTNEKLFF	TGTGCCAGCAGCAGACAGGGGACTAATGAAAAACTGTTTTTT	TRBV2	TRBJ1-4	-	TRBD1
CASSLAPLNTEAFF	TGCGCCAGCAGCTTGGCCCCATTGAACACTGAAGCTTTCTTT	TRBV5-1	TRBJ1-1	-	-
CASSAGGTYEQYF	TGTGCCAGCAGTGCAGGGGGGACCTACGAGCAGTACTTC	TRBV2	TRBJ2-7	-	-